One and the same sample provided the 9 T cell receptor beta chains below, sequenced in a study of blood T cell repertoires in COVID-19. This table comes from immunoSEQ multiplex PCR, and its TCRdb copy is limited to in-frame clones, with some not included. Here the sample spans some 38,000 clones, around four fifths being singletons. What was sequenced was peripheral blood. The receptors here all came from a man aged 50 to 59 with active COVID-19.

The rearrangement links TRBV12-5 to TRBJ1-5; 8 bases line up with TRBD1. The germline gives CDR1 LGHNT, CDR2 FRNRAP. Trimming cost V 1 base and J 6 bases; bases outside gene matches: 5. There are 15 residues in the CDR3. CDR3 protein: CASGLDRDRPQPQHF. In DNA, the CDR3 is TGTGCTAGTGGTTTGGACCGGGACAGGCCTCAGCCCCAGCATTTT.

The rearrangement uses TRBV5-8 and TRBJ2-2, with D possibly matching TRBD2 (7 bases). The CDR3 extends over 16 amino acids. Germline values: CDR1 SGHTS, CDR2 YDEGEE. V lost 4 bases, J lost 2 bases, and 15 bases lay in between. For the CDR3, the DNA is TGTGCCAGCAGCCTCGCGGGGGCGGTAAACACCGGGGAGCTGTTTTTT. It translates to CASSLAGAVNTGELFF.

The chain recombines TRBV5-1 with TRBJ2-3, with D possibly matching TRBD2 (6 bases). From germline, CDR1 is SGHRS and CDR2 YFSETQ. The CDR3 sequence is 14 residues long. V was pared by 3 bases and J by 1 base, with 9 bases between. CDR3 coding DNA: TGCGCCAGCAGCTCCGGGAGAGGCACAGATACGCAGTATTTT. The encoded protein is CASSSGRGTDTQYF.

The chain combines TRBV6-5 with TRBJ2-2, with a weak D call TRBD1 (6 bases). V lost 2 bases, J lost 2 bases, and 9 bases lay in between. CDR1 is MNHEY and CDR2 is SVGAGI in the germline V gene. This CDR3 has 15 residues. CDR3: CASSYDRFNTGELFF. The DNA for the CDR3 is TGTGCCAGCAGTTACGACAGGTTTAACACCGGGGAGCTGTTTTTT.

J is TRBJ1-2 and V is TRBV18; the D is unclear. The CDR3 has 14 residues. The germline V gene encodes CDR1 KGHSH and CDR2 LQKENI. Deletions cut 2 bases from V and 7 bases from J, with 14 bases between. CDR3 sequence: CASSPVAEVGGYTF. As DNA, the CDR3 is TGTGCCAGCTCACCAGTGGCGGAAGTAGGTGGCTACACCTTC.

This clone has just a few counts. The chain combines TRBV2 with TRBJ2-7; TRBD2 might be the D (5 bases). With 4 bases removed from V and 7 bases from J, the gap between germline ends came to 17 bases. This CDR3 has 14 residues. CDR1 and CDR2 (germline): SNHLY, FYNNEI. For the CDR3, the DNA is TGTGCCAGCAGTGGTTCGGGGATGACCTGGGAGCAGTACTTC. Protein: CASSGSGMTWEQYF.

The rearrangement links TRBV29-1 to TRBJ1-1, with TRBD1 as a possible D gene (5 bases). V dropped 7 bases and J dropped 5 bases, with 11 bases sitting between them. Germline values: CDR1 SQVTM, CDR2 ANQGSEA. The CDR3 length is 11 residues. CDR3 loop: CSAEGQTEAFF. CDR3 nucleotide sequence: TGCAGCGCTGAGGGGCAAACTGAAGCTTTCTTT.

This sequence joins TRBV9 and TRBJ2-2; 8 positions agree with TRBD2. The CDR3 length is 16 residues. V lost 4 bases and J lost 0; bases outside the gene matches: 5. CDR1 and CDR2 (germline): SGDLS, YYNGEE. CDR3 protein: CASSTGTRTNTGELFF. The CDR3 nucleotides are TGTGCCAGCAGCACAGGGACTAGAACGAACACCGGGGAGCTGTTTTTT.

The rearrangement uses TRBV7-9 and TRBJ1-1; tentatively, D is TRBD1 (5 bases). V was shortened by 0 bases and J by 3 bases, with 11 bases between the two germline ends. The CDR3 extends over 15 amino acids. Germline CDR1 is SEHNR and CDR2 is FQNEAQ (reference sequence). In DNA form, the CDR3 reads TGTGCCAGCAGCTTAGCGGACATCGCGGACACTGAAGCTTTCTTT. This gives the protein CASSLADIADTEAFF.